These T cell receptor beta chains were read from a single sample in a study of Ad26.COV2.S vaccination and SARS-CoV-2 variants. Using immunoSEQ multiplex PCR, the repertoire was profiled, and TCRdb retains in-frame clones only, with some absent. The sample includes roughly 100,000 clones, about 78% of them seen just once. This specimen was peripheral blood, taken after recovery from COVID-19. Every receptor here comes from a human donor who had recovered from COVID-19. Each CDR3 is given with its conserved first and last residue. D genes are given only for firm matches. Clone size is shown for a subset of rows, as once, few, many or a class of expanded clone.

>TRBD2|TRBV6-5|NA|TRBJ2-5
TGTGCCAGCAGTTACTGGAGACTAGCGGGGGGTGTGACCCAGTACTTC
CASSYWRLAGGVTQYF
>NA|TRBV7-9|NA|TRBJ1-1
TGTGCCAGTAGCGTTACAACGAACACTGAAGCTTTCTTT
CASSVTTNTEAFF
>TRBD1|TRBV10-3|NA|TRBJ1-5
TGTGCCACGACGGACAGGGGAGTCAATCAGCCCCAGCATTTT
CATTDRGVNQPQHF
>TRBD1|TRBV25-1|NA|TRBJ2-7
TGTGCCAGCAGTGCCGGGACAGGGCTCTACGAGCAGTACTTC
CASSAGTGLYEQYF
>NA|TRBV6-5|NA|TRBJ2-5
TGTGCCAGCAGTCTAGAAACTTTTCAAGAGACCCAGTACTTC
CASSLETFQETQYF
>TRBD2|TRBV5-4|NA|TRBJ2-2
TGTGCCAGCAGCTTAAAACCGGGACTAGCGGGGGTAGGGGAGCTGTTTTTT
CASSLKPGLAGVGELFF
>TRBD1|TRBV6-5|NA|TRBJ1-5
TGTGCCAGCAGGACAGGGGTTTTGCAGCCCCAGCATTTT
CASRTGVLQPQHF
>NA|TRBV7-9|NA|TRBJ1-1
TGTGCCAGCCTTGGTGGGAGTTATAACACTGAAGCTTTCTTT
CASLGGSYNTEAFF
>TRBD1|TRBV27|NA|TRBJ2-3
TGTGCCAGCAGTTCATGGGACAGGCCCTCCGGAGATACGCAGTATTTT
CASSSWDRPSGDTQYF
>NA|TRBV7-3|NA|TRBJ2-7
TGTGCCAGCAGCTCCGACGGGGGCCACGAGCAGTACTTC
CASSSDGGHEQYF
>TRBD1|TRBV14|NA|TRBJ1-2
TGTGCCAGCAGCCTCACAGGGGAAGGAGGCTACACCTTC
CASSLTGEGGYTF
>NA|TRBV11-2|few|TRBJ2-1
TGTGCCAGCAGCCAACTGGGTAGAAACTACAATGAGCAGTTCTTC
CASSQLGRNYNEQFF
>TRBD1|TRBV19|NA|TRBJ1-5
TGTGCCAGTAGTATAATCGGGACAGGGGGGCATCAGCCCCAGCATTTT
CASSIIGTGGHQPQHF
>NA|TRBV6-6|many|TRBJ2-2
TGTGCCAGCAGTCGCCACCTAACGAACACCGGGGAGCTGTTTTTT
CASSRHLTNTGELFF
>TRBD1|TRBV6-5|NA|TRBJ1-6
TGTGCCAGCAGTTACGGGACAGGGGTTAATTCACCCCTCCACTTT
CASSYGTGVNSPLHF
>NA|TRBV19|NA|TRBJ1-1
TGTGCCAGTAGTATAGTATCGGGGCCGAACACTGAAGCTTTCTTT
CASSIVSGPNTEAFF
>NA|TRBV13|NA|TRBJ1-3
TGTGCCAGCAGCTCTAAAACCCGCTCTGGAAACACCATATATTTT
CASSSKTRSGNTIYF
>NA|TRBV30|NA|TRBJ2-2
TGTGCCTGGAGTGGAGGCAGGCACACCGGGGAGCTGTTTTTT
CAWSGGRHTGELFF
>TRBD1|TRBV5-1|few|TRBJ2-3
TGCGCCAGCAGCTTGAGCAGGGGGTATGGGAACACAGATACGCAGTATTTT
CASSLSRGYGNTDTQYF
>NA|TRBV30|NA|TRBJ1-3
TGTGCCTGGAGTGTACGGCTCGATGGAGGAAACACCATATATTTT
CAWSVRLDGGNTIYF
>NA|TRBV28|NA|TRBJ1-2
TGTGCCAGCAGTTTTGGGGCAGGGCCCAACTATGGCTACACCTTC
CASSFGAGPNYGYTF
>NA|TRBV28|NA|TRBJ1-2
TGTGCCAGCAGGCTATCACAGGAAGGCTACACCTTC
CASRLSQEGYTF
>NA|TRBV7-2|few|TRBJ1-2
TGTGCCAGCAGCTTAGATGAGGGTTTGGGCTATGGCTACACCTTC
CASSLDEGLGYGYTF
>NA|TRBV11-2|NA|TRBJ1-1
TGTGCCAGCAGCTTAGACTCCCTCCCCGGGGCTTTCTTT
CASSLDSLPGAFF
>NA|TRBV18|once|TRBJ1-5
TGTGCCAGCTCACCCGGGCACAATCAGCCCCAGCATTTT
CASSPGHNQPQHF
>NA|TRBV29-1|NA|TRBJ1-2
TGCAGCGTTGACAGCGACTATGGCTACACCTTC
CSVDSDYGYTF
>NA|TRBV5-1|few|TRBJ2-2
TGCGCCAGCAGCTTGGCCTACGGGTTCGGCGGGGAGCTGTTTTTT
CASSLAYGFGGELFF
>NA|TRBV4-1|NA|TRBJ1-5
TGCGCCAGCAGCCAAGTTACTTTGAAAGGACTGCCCTGGGGGAATCAGCCCCAGCATTTT
CASSQVTLKGLPWGNQPQHF
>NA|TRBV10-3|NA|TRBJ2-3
TGTGCCATCAGTGACCTCGACAGGCAGGGCACAGATACGCAGTATTTT
CAISDLDRQGTDTQYF
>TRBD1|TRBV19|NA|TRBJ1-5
TGTGCCAGTATGGCGGGCAGGGGGACCTATCAGCCCCAGCATTTT
CASMAGRGTYQPQHF
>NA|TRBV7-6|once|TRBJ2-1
TGTGCCAGCAGCACATTAAATGAGCAGTTCTTC
CASSTLNEQFF
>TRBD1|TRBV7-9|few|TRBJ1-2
TGTGCCAGCAGCTTACGTAGGGATTCGACAGGGCCACTTTTCTATGGCTACACCTTC
CASSLRRDSTGPLFYGYTF
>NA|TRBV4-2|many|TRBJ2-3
TGTGCCAGCAGCCCTAATGAGGGGGCAGATACGCAGTATTTT
CASSPNEGADTQYF
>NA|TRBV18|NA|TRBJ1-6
TGTGCCAGCTCCCGCGCCCAGCCTAGGGATTCACCCCTCCACTTT
CASSRAQPRDSPLHF
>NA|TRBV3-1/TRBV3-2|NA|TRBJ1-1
TGTGCCAGCCTAGACGGGGGGGCGGACACTGAAGCTTTCTTT
CASLDGGADTEAFF
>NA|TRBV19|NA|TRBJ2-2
TGTGCCAGTAGTATAAGCCAGGTTGACACCGGGGAGCTGTTTTTT
CASSISQVDTGELFF
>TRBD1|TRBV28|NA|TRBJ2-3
TGTGCCAGCAGTTCCGCGCCGGGACAGGGGGGGGAGGATACGCAGTATTTT
CASSSAPGQGGEDTQYF
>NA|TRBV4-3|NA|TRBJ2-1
TGCGCCAGCAGCCAAGAATCTTGGGGGGGCGAGCAGTTCTTC
CASSQESWGGEQFF
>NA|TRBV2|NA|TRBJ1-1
TGTGCCAGCACCCCACAGGGTCAAGGCACTGAAGCTTTCTTT
CASTPQGQGTEAFF
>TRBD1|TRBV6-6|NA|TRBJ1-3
TGTGCCAGCAGTTACGCGGAAGGGGGCGCAAGAAACACCATATATTTT
CASSYAEGGARNTIYF
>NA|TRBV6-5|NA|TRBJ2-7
TGTGCCAGCAGTTTGACAGCGAGCTCCTACGAGCAGTACTTC
CASSLTASSYEQYF
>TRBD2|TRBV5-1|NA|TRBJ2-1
TGCGCCAGCTGCCTCGCGGGGGACTACAATGAGCAGTTCTTC
CASCLAGDYNEQFF
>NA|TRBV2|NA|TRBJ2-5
TGTGCCAGCAGTTATGCCGGAGCCCAGTACTTC
CASSYAGAQYF
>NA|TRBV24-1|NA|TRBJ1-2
TGTGCCACCAGTGATAACCTGAACTATGGCTACACCTTC
CATSDNLNYGYTF
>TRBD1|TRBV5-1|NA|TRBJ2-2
TGCGCCAGCAGCTCGACAGGGGCAGGTACCGGGGAGCTGTTTTTT
CASSSTGAGTGELFF
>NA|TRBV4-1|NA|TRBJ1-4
TGCGCCAGCAGCCAAGATTGGGGGCTCCGGGAAAAACTGTTTTTT
CASSQDWGLREKLFF
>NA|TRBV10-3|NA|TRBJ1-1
TGTGCCACCGGCCTATCGCAGGGATACACTGAAGCTTTCTTT
CATGLSQGYTEAFF
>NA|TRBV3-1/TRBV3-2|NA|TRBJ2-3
TGTGCCAGCAGTCCCCCCTTGAGGGGCGCACGCACAGATACGCAGTATTTT
CASSPPLRGARTDTQYF
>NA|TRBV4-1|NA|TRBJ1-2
TGCGCCAGCAGCCAAGATGCAGCTAACTATGGCTACACCTTC
CASSQDAANYGYTF
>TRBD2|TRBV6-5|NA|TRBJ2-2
TGTGCCAGCAGCGGGACTAGCGGGGACACCGGGGAGCTGTTTTTT
CASSGTSGDTGELFF